This is a list of T cell receptor beta chains from one sample in a study of blood T cell repertoires in COVID-19. Sequencing was performed with immunoSEQ multiplex PCR; in TCRdb, only in-frame clones are kept and a portion is missing. The profile shows tens of thousands of clones, 90% of them singletons. The material sequenced was peripheral blood. All receptors derive from a human donor in a cohort sampled during active COVID-19. The CDR3 runs from the conserved cysteine through the conserved F or W. The D gene is left open where the match is weak. Not all rows give a size; the values are once, few, many and, for expanded clones, a class.

cdr3_aa | cdr3_nt | j_call | clone_size | v_call | d_call
CASSQAGLAGAETQYF | TGTGCCAGCAGCCAAGCGGGGCTAGCGGGAGCTGAGACCCAGTACTTC | TRBJ2-5 | NA | TRBV3-1/TRBV3-2 | TRBD2
CASSPGTGVNEQFF | TGCGCCAGCAGCCCCGGGACAGGGGTAAATGAGCAGTTCTTC | TRBJ2-1 | NA | TRBV5-1 | TRBD1
CASSTLPSGRAYETQYF | TGTGCCAGCAGCACGCTACCTAGCGGGAGGGCCTACGAGACCCAGTACTTC | TRBJ2-5 | NA | TRBV7-9 | TRBD2
CASSEAVPNQPQHF | TGTGCCAGCAGTGAAGCCGTCCCCAATCAGCCCCAGCATTTT | TRBJ1-5 | NA | TRBV6-1 | NA
CASSEQGQYNSPLHF | TGTGCCAGCAGTGAACAAGGACAGTATAATTCACCCCTCCACTTT | TRBJ1-6 | NA | TRBV2 | NA
CASILGQGSYNEQFF | TGTGCCAGCATACTAGGACAGGGTTCCTACAATGAGCAGTTCTTC | TRBJ2-1 | NA | TRBV28 | TRBD1
CASSLPWLRLAGEPDTQYF | TGTGCCAGCAGCTTACCTTGGCTCCGACTAGCGGGAGAACCAGATACGCAGTATTTT | TRBJ2-3 | NA | TRBV5-4 | TRBD2
CASSPLPGTGRNEQFF | TGTGCCAGCAGCCCCCTCCCCGGGACAGGGCGTAATGAGCAGTTCTTC | TRBJ2-1 | NA | TRBV6-2/TRBV6-3 | TRBD1
CASTSRDSSYEQYF | TGTGCCAGCACCTCTCGGGACAGCTCCTACGAGCAGTACTTC | TRBJ2-7 | NA | TRBV6-6 | TRBD1
CASSYTSGIVETQYF | TGTGCCAGCAGTTACACTAGCGGGATAGTAGAGACCCAGTACTTC | TRBJ2-5 | NA | TRBV6-6 | TRBD2
CASSIDRGMHYGYTF | TGTGCCAGCAGCATTGACAGGGGGATGCACTATGGCTACACCTTC | TRBJ1-2 | NA | TRBV5-6 | TRBD1
CASSLGGGGQPQHF | TGCGCCAGCAGCTTGGGGGGAGGTGGTCAGCCCCAGCATTTT | TRBJ1-5 | NA | TRBV5-1 | NA
CASSFSGTYTDTQYF | TGCGCCAGCAGCTTTAGCGGAACTTACACAGATACGCAGTATTTT | TRBJ2-3 | NA | TRBV5-1 | NA
CASTESGGSTDTQYF | TGCGCCAGCACCGAATCAGGGGGTTCCACAGATACGCAGTATTTT | TRBJ2-3 | few | TRBV5-1 | TRBD1
CSVEESGSVYNEQFF | TGCAGCGTTGAAGAGAGCGGGAGTGTCTACAATGAGCAGTTCTTC | TRBJ2-1 | once | TRBV29-1 | TRBD2
CASSFRGSYNEQFF | TGTGCCAGCAGCTTCCGCGGGTCCTACAATGAGCAGTTCTTC | TRBJ2-1 | NA | TRBV5-8 | NA
CSVEPGLAGTDTQYF | TGCAGCGTTGAACCGGGACTAGCGGGCACAGATACGCAGTATTTT | TRBJ2-3 | NA | TRBV29-1 | TRBD2
CASSQGGGTSVAYNEQFF | TGTGCCAGCAGCCAGGGGGGAGGGACTAGCGTCGCGTACAATGAGCAGTTCTTC | TRBJ2-1 | NA | TRBV3-1/TRBV3-2 | TRBD2
CASSSRTEKLYGYTF | TGCGCCAGCAGCTCGCGGACAGAAAAACTTTATGGCTACACCTTC | TRBJ1-2 | few | TRBV5-1 | NA
CASTWTGGGYGYTF | TGTGCCAGCACCTGGACAGGGGGCGGGTATGGCTACACCTTC | TRBJ1-2 | NA | TRBV28 | TRBD1
CASSQLGGVNSPLHF | TGTGCCAGCAGCCAGCTAGGGGGCGTTAATTCACCCCTCCACTTT | TRBJ1-6 | NA | TRBV3-1/TRBV3-2 | TRBD1
CASSTDYEQYF | TGTGCCAGCAGTACAGATTACGAGCAGTACTTC | TRBJ2-7 | NA | TRBV12-3/TRBV12-4 | NA
CATSDLPGTRGNEQFF | TGTGCCACCAGTGATTTGCCCGGGACTCGGGGGAATGAGCAGTTCTTC | TRBJ2-1 | NA | TRBV24-1 | NA
CASSVNRGAIAEAFF | TGTGCCAGCAGCGTCAACAGGGGGGCGATCGCTGAAGCTTTCTTT | TRBJ1-1 | NA | TRBV14 | TRBD1
CASSIGTPRADTQYF | TGCGCCAGCAGCATTGGGACACCTCGGGCGGATACGCAGTATTTT | TRBJ2-3 | NA | TRBV5-1 | NA
CASSLDRTGGIRGYTF | TGTGCCAGCAGTTTAGATCGAACAGGGGGTATACGCGGCTACACCTTC | TRBJ1-2 | NA | TRBV27 | TRBD1
CAIRSGTQTHAGELFF | TGTGCCATCAGATCCGGGACTCAGACCCATGCCGGGGAGCTGTTTTTT | TRBJ2-2 | NA | TRBV10-3 | NA
CASSRTPGLAGVGEQFF | TGTGCCAGCAGTCGTACCCCGGGACTAGCGGGAGTTGGTGAGCAGTTCTTC | TRBJ2-1 | NA | TRBV28 | TRBD2
CASSLRVRGNYGYTF | TGTGCCAGCAGCTTAAGGGTCAGGGGTAACTATGGCTACACCTTC | TRBJ1-2 | once | TRBV7-8 | NA
CASSSGTSGSSGETQYF | TGTGCCAGCAGCTCCGGGACTAGCGGGAGTAGTGGGGAGACCCAGTACTTC | TRBJ2-5 | NA | TRBV7-9 | TRBD2
CASNRRGAMNTEAFF | TGTGCCAGTAACCGTAGGGGTGCCATGAACACTGAAGCTTTCTTT | TRBJ1-1 | once | TRBV19 | NA
CASSPGTDTQYF | TGCGCCAGCAGCCCCGGGACAGATACGCAGTATTTT | TRBJ2-3 | NA | TRBV5-1 | NA
CAWSVLSSNYGYTF | TGTGCCTGGAGTGTACTGAGCTCTAACTATGGCTACACCTTC | TRBJ1-2 | once | TRBV30 | NA
CASSFGREGFTGELFF | TGTGCCAGCAGTTTTGGGCGGGAGGGTTTCACCGGGGAGCTGTTTTTT | TRBJ2-2 | NA | TRBV27 | TRBD2
CASSLEGFTGELFF | TGTGCCAGCAGCTTAGAGGGCTTCACCGGGGAGCTGTTTTTT | TRBJ2-2 | NA | TRBV7-3 | NA
CASSPTGYDGELFF | TGTGCCAGCAGCCCGACAGGCTATGACGGGGAGCTGTTTTTT | TRBJ2-2 | NA | TRBV7-3 | NA
CASSPGQYNSPLHF | TGTGCCAGCAGCCCGGGACAGTATAATTCACCCCTCCACTTT | TRBJ1-6 | NA | TRBV3-1/TRBV3-2 | TRBD1
CASSYKGSGYNEQFF | TGTGCCAGCAGTTATAAAGGTAGCGGGTACAATGAGCAGTTCTTC | TRBJ2-1 | NA | TRBV6-6 | TRBD2
CASSPSGLAEIVTQYF | TGTGCCAGCAGTCCTTCGGGACTAGCGGAAATCGTTACGCAGTATTTT | TRBJ2-3 | NA | TRBV3-1/TRBV3-2 | TRBD2
CASSPQLGNTIYF | TGTGCCAGCTCACCTCAGTTGGGAAACACCATATATTTT | TRBJ1-3 | NA | TRBV18 | NA